These 14 T cell receptor beta chains were all obtained from the same sample, sequenced in a study of shared clonotypes between healthy human individuals. Some clones are missing from TCRdb's copy, which holds only in-frame ones; the method was immunoSEQ multiplex PCR. Found here are some 1 million clones, around 75% of them singletons; the top ten hold 1.5%. Sequencing was done on a sample of memory CD4+ T cells sorted from blood. Specified subset: CD45RA-negative fraction. These receptors all come from a man aged 18 to 29 in good health.

V usage is TRBV6-1 and J usage is TRBJ2-2, with a possible D match to TRBD2 (6 bases). The CDR3 has 15 residues. Per the germline V gene, CDR1 is MNHNS and CDR2 is SASEGT. V was trimmed by 2 bases and J by 6 bases, leaving 13 bases between them. In DNA form, the CDR3 reads TGTGCCAGCAGTGAAAGGAGGGTGGCGGCCGGGGAGCTGTTTTTT. Translated: CASSERRVAAGELFF.

This chain links TRBV6-5 with TRBJ2-7, with 7 bases identical to TRBD2. V shed 5 bases and J 7 bases; nucleotides not matched to a gene: 2. The CDR3 runs 11 residues. In germline, CDR1 is MNHEY, CDR2 SVGAGI. As DNA, the CDR3 is TGTGCCAGCAGTCTGGGGGGGGAGCAGTACTTC. It yields the protein CASSLGGEQYF.

As regards this clone: Mismatch with germline at one junction end may stem from a read error. V and J are TRBV11-2 and TRBJ2-7; TRBD1 matches 8 bases. This CDR3 contains 17 residues. CDR1 SGHAT and CDR2 FQNNGV come from the germline V gene. In nucleotides, the CDR3 is TGTGCCAGCAGCCTAGAAAGGACAGGGACTTTTTCCTACGAGCAGTACTTC. Encoded protein: CASSLERTGTFSYEQYF.

This clone was recorded at least ten times. V usage is TRBV15 and J usage is TRBJ2-2; TRBD1 aligns across 8 bases. The CDR3 extends over 15 amino acids. J gave up 7 bases and V 0 bases, and 4 bases lay outside the gene matches. Germline assignment: CDR1 LNHNV and CDR2 YYDKDF (reference sequence). The CDR3 DNA reads as TGTGCCACCAGCAGAGATACAGGGGGAGGCGGGGAGCTGTTTTTT. Protein product: CATSRDTGGGGELFF.

This clone is a singleton in its sample. Other DNA sequences within the sample encode an identical CDR3. The rearrangement joins TRBV4-3 to TRBJ1-4; maybe TRBD1 (5 bases). Looked up from germline, CDR1 is LGHNA and CDR2 is YSLEER. The CDR3 has 14 residues. Trimming took off 1 base at V and 7 bases at J, with 10 bases between the two ends. The CDR3 sequence: CASSQGQGSEKLFF. CDR3 bases: TGCGCCAGCAGCCAAGGTCAGGGTTCTGAAAAACTGTTTTTT.

For the CDR3, the DNA is TGTGCCAGCAGCGTAGGGAACAGGGGGAGCCAAGAGACCCAGTACTTC. This sequence encodes CASSVGNRGSQETQYF. The V call is TRBV9, the J call TRBJ2-5; 8 nucleotides agree with TRBD1. Per the germline V gene, CDR1 is SGDLS and CDR2 is YYNGEE. The CDR3 is 16 residues long. The V gene end was trimmed by 0 bases and the J gene end by 1 base; junction bases not matched to a gene: 5. Using reference TRBV9 and TRBJ2-5 for the parts outside the CDR3, the full variable domain is DSGVTQTPKHLITATGQRVTLRCSPRSGDLSVYWYQQSLDQGLQFLIQYYNGEERAKGNILERFSAQQFPDLHSELNLSSLELGDSALYFCASSVGNRGSQETQYFGPGTRLLVL.

Concerning this clone: Other DNA variants within this sample encode the same CDR3. The rearrangement uses TRBV5-1 and TRBJ2-3, with 9 bases identical to TRBD1. CDR3 size: 15 residues. Germline trimming cut 2 bases from V and 1 base from J; bases unmatched to any gene: 2. The V gene's germline CDR1 is SGHRS and CDR2 YFSETQ. CDR3 coding DNA: TGCGCCAGCAGCTTACGGGACAGGGGCACAGATACGCAGTATTTT. As protein: CASSLRDRGTDTQYF. Using reference TRBV5-1 and TRBJ2-3 for the parts outside the CDR3, the full variable domain is KAGVTQTPRYLIKTRGQQVTLSCSPISGHRSVSWYQQTPGQGLQFLFEYFSETQRNKGNFPGRFSGRQFSNSRSEMNVSTLELGDSALYLCASSLRDRGTDTQYFGPGTRLTVL.

The V call is TRBV11-2, the J call TRBJ2-3, with D hard to call. CDR1 is SGHAT and CDR2 is FQNNGV in the germline V gene. With 3 bases removed from V and 1 base from J, the gap between germline ends came to 11 bases. This CDR3 is 15 amino acids long. The CDR3 DNA follows: TGTGCCAGCAGCTTCTCTACTGAGGGCACAGATACGCAGTATTTT. This sequence encodes CASSFSTEGTDTQYF. Full variable domain (outside the CDR3, taken from reference TRBV11-2 and TRBJ2-3): EAGVAQSPRYKIIEKRQSVAFWCNPISGHATLYWYQQILGQGPKLLIQFQNNGVVDDSQLPKDRFSAERLKGVDSTLKIQPAKLEDSAVYLCASSFSTEGTDTQYFGPGTRLTVL.

The chain recombines TRBV7-9 with TRBJ2-5; 10 nucleotides line up with TRBD2. Germline V gene data show CDR1 as SEHNR and CDR2 as FQNEAQ (reference sequence). The CDR3 sequence is 16 residues long. The junction had 14 bases not matched to a gene; V was cut back by 8 bases and J by 5 bases. CDR3 loop: CASEYASGSIGETQYF. In DNA, the CDR3 is TGTGCCAGCGAATATGCTAGCGGGAGTATCGGGGAGACCCAGTACTTC. The whole variable domain, remainder taken from reference TRBV7-9 and TRBJ2-5, is DTGVSQNPRHKITKRGQNVTFRCDPISEHNRLYWYRQTLGQGPEFLTYFQNEAQLEKSRLLSDRFSAERPKGSFSTLEIQRTEQGDSAMYLCASEYASGSIGETQYFGPGTRLLVL.

This rearrangement joins TRBV10-3 to TRBJ2-1, with D maybe TRBD2 (6 bases). Germline V gives CDR1 ENHRY, CDR2 SYGVKD. V was shortened by 2 bases and J by 9 bases, with 11 bases between the two germline ends. This CDR3 has 13 amino acids. CDR3: CAISEKERAEQFF. The CDR3 coding sequence is TGTGCCATCAGTGAGAAAGAGCGGGCTGAGCAGTTCTTC.

This chain links TRBV5-5 with TRBJ1-6; no definite D call. The CDR3 runs to 16 residues. The germline V gene encodes CDR1 SGHKS and CDR2 YYEKEE (reference sequence). V lost 2 bases and J 2 bases, leaving 11 bases between the germline ends. CDR3 protein: CASSLMLGTYNSPLHF. The CDR3 nucleotides read TGTGCCAGCAGCTTAATGCTTGGTACCTATAATTCACCCCTCCACTTT.

The chain uses TRBV5-1 and TRBJ2-3, with TRBD2 matching over 7 bases. There are 14 residues in the CDR3. The germline gives CDR1 SGHRS, CDR2 YFSETQ. V was pared by 5 bases and J by 3 bases, with 6 bases of the junction left unmatched. CDR3: CASRGGLETDTQYF. CDR3 nucleotides: TGCGCCAGCAGGGGAGGACTAGAGACAGATACGCAGTATTTT. Supplemented by reference TRBV5-1 and TRBJ2-3, the full variable domain reads KAGVTQTPRYLIKTRGQQVTLSCSPISGHRSVSWYQQTPGQGLQFLFEYFSETQRNKGNFPGRFSGRQFSNSRSEMNVSTLELGDSALYLCASRGGLETDTQYFGPGTRLTVL.

The chain recombines TRBV19 with TRBJ1-6; D is uncertain. Germline loops: CDR1 LNHDA, CDR2 SQIVND (reference sequence). The CDR3 contains 13 residues. V dropped 2 bases and J dropped 10 bases, with 9 bases sitting between them. CDR3 DNA sequence: TGTGCCAGTAGTATAAGGGCAACGTCACCCCTCCACTTT. This codes for CASSIRATSPLHF.

The chain couples TRBV19 to TRBJ2-5; D is unresolved. Germline CDR1 is LNHDA and CDR2 is SQIVND (reference sequence). This CDR3 comprises 13 residues. The ends were cut back, 5 bases at V and 5 bases at J, with 12 bases in the middle. The CDR3: CASSSILWETQYF. DNA for the CDR3: TGTGCCAGTAGTTCCATCCTCTGGGAGACCCAGTACTTC.